These T cell receptor beta chains were read from a single sample in a study of CD8 T cells in Susac syndrome. TCRdb called the immunoSEQ multiplex PCR reads again in MiXCR, with one record for every CDR3 protein. The top ten hold roughly 0.095% of the sample, which has about 180,000 distinct CDR3 sequences, nearly 97% seen once. The specimen sequenced was CD4+ T cells from PBMCs. All receptors derive from a human donor with multiple sclerosis. CDR3s include the opening cysteine and the closing phenylalanine or tryptophan. The D gene is left open where the match is weak. Clone size, where shown, is once, few, many, or a class for clones that have expanded.

- - TRBJ2-3 TRBV12-3/TRBV12-4 TGTGCCAGCAGTTTAGCGCTTGGGGGAAGCACAGATACGCAGTATTTT CASSLALGGSTDTQYF
- - TRBJ1-2 TRBV4-1 TGCGCCAGCAGCCAAGGGGGATGGCTGGGGACTCGCTATGGCTACACCTTC CASSQGGWLGTRYGYTF
TRBD2 few TRBJ2-5 TRBV7-8 TGTGCCAGCAGCCCCATGGGAGGGGAGACCCAGTACTTC CASSPMGGETQYF
- once TRBJ2-1 TRBV20-1 TGCAGTGTCGCTAGCAGTGAGCAGTTCTTC CSVASSEQFF
TRBD1 - TRBJ2-7 TRBV20-1 TGCAGTGCCATGGACAGGGGGTCCTACGAGCAGTACTTC CSAMDRGSYEQYF
TRBD1 - TRBJ1-2 TRBV28 TGTGCCAGCGGCCTACAGGGGGCTAGTGGCTACACCTTC CASGLQGASGYTF
- - TRBJ2-7 TRBV29-1 TGCAGCGTTGGTGGGGGCAAGGGCAGTGAGCAGTACTTC CSVGGGKGSEQYF
TRBD2 - TRBJ2-1 TRBV5-1 TGCGCCAGCAGCTTCGGACTAGCGGGGAGCAATGAGCAGTTCTTC CASSFGLAGSNEQFF
TRBD1 - TRBJ1-1 TRBV19 TGTGCCAGTAGTATGTCAGGGGGGAACACTGAAGCTTTCTTT CASSMSGGNTEAFF
- - TRBJ1-5 TRBV12-3/TRBV12-4 TGTGCCAGCAGTTTAACGGGGGACAATCAGCCCCAGCATTTT CASSLTGDNQPQHF
- - TRBJ2-7 TRBV5-6 TGTGCCAGCACCAAGAGGGCAGTCTCCTACGAGCAGTACTTC CASTKRAVSYEQYF
- - TRBJ1-2 TRBV30 TGTGCCTGGAAAGCTGTGTATCCTAGGTTCGGCTACACCTTC CAWKAVYPRFGYTF
- - TRBJ2-2 TRBV11-2 TGTGCCAGCTTTGGGGCGGGTGGCACCGGGGAGCTGTTTTTT CASFGAGGTGELFF
- - TRBJ1-6 TRBV15 TGTGCCACCAGCAGAGTAGTGGGGTTGGGCCATTCACCCCTCCACTTT CATSRVVGLGHSPLHF
TRBD1 - TRBJ1-4 TRBV12-3/TRBV12-4 TGTGCCAGCAGTTCCCGCGGGACAGCTAATGAAAAACTGTTTTTT CASSSRGTANEKLFF
- - TRBJ1-2 TRBV12-3/TRBV12-4 TGTGCCAGCAGTCCCTTTTCTAACTATGGCTACACCTTC CASSPFSNYGYTF
- - TRBJ1-1 TRBV6-5 TGTGCCAGCAGGTTTGGAGCGTCCCGGGATGAAGCTTTCTTT CASRFGASRDEAFF
TRBD1 - TRBJ2-7 TRBV18 TGTGCCAGCTCAGAGGTGGTGAGTGGGACAGGGGCCTACGAGCAGTACTTC CASSEVVSGTGAYEQYF
TRBD2 - TRBJ2-3 TRBV7-2 TGTGCCAGCAGCTTAGAGGCGGGAGGAGGAGATACGCAGTATTTT CASSLEAGGGDTQYF
TRBD1 - TRBJ1-1 TRBV27 TGTGCCAGCGCTACCTCACGCGGACAGGCGACCTTGAACACTGAAGCTTTCTTT CASATSRGQATLNTEAFF
- once TRBJ2-7 TRBV6-2/TRBV6-3 TGTGCCAGCAGTTACGTAGCCTCGAACTACGAGCAGTACTTC CASSYVASNYEQYF
TRBD1 - TRBJ1-2 TRBV4-3 TGCGCCAGCAGCCCAGACAGGGGAGGCTACACCTTC CASSPDRGGYTF
TRBD2 - TRBJ2-1 TRBV20-1 TGCAGTGCTAGATATGGACTAGCGTACAATGAGCAGTTCTTC CSARYGLAYNEQFF
- - TRBJ2-3 TRBV7-3 TGTGCCAGCAGCAACGGGCCGCCGGACGGCACAGATACGCAGTATTTT CASSNGPPDGTDTQYF
- - TRBJ1-2 TRBV12-3/TRBV12-4 TGTGCCAGCAGTTTAGGAGGCGGCGGGAATAACTATGGCTACACCTTC CASSLGGGGNNYGYTF
TRBD1 few TRBJ2-7 TRBV11-2 TGTGCCAGCAGTTACCCGACAGGGGGCCCCTACGAGCAGTACTTC CASSYPTGGPYEQYF
- - TRBJ2-1 TRBV4-2 TGTGCCAGCAGCCCACCAAACTTGAATGAGCAGTTCTTC CASSPPNLNEQFF
- - TRBJ1-2 TRBV30 TGTGCCAGAACCCATTCCGTTGACAGAAACTATGGCTACACCTTC CARTHSVDRNYGYTF
- once TRBJ1-1 TRBV18 TGTGCCAGCTCACCAATGTCCATGAACACTGAAGCTTTCTTT CASSPMSMNTEAFF
- - TRBJ1-2 TRBV2 TGTGCCAGCAGTGAACAGGGCCAAGGCTACACCTTC CASSEQGQGYTF
- - TRBJ2-5 TRBV12-3/TRBV12-4 TGTGCCAGCAGTCCCCACCTTGGGGGGGAGACCCAGTACTTC CASSPHLGGETQYF
TRBD2 once TRBJ2-5 TRBV24-1 TGTGCCACCAGTGACCCCGGGACTAGCGGGGTGAACCAAGAGACCCAGTACTTC CATSDPGTSGVNQETQYF
- - TRBJ2-1 TRBV5-1 TGTGCCAGCAGTCCCAGCGAGCTGGCCTACAATGAGCAGTTCTTC CASSPSELAYNEQFF
TRBD2 - TRBJ2-3 TRBV4-2 TGTGCCAGCAGCCAAGGGACTAGCGGGGGGACCACAGATACGCAGTATTTT CASSQGTSGGTTDTQYF
- - TRBJ1-1 TRBV20-1 TGCAGTGCTAGTGCAGGGACTGGAGCTTTCTTT CSASAGTGAFF
- - TRBJ1-2 TRBV3-1 TGTGCCAGCAGCCCAGGGGTTCACTATGGCTACACCTTC CASSPGVHYGYTF
TRBD2 - TRBJ2-1 TRBV20-1 TGCAGTGCTAGCGGGGGGGCCAATGAGCAGTTCTTC CSASGGANEQFF